The 10 T cell receptor beta chains reported below all come from one sample, sequenced in a study of CD8 T cells in ankylosing spondylitis (dated by TCRdb to about 2017). The method behind the library was 5' RACE. The sample was run on an Illumina HiSeq 2500. Clones were called with MiXCR by TCRdb after fastp trimmed the public reads at Q25, and only in-frame beta chains were retained. Rows with a matching CDR3 protein are joined into one entry that keeps the most common DNA and genes. This sample holds approximately 300,000 distinct CDR3 sequences; around 21% were observed only once. Roughly 3.6% of the sample is held by the ten biggest clonotypes. The specimen sequenced was blood, either unsorted or a sorted T cell fraction (not recorded which). The receptors were gathered from a female donor with ankylosing spondylitis or in good health (not recorded which).

Ten or more counts support this clonotype. The V call is TRBV6-5, the J call TRBJ2-7, with 8 bases identical to TRBD1. CDR1 is MNHEY and CDR2 is SVGAGI in the germline V gene. The junction had 0 bases not matched to a gene; V was cut back by 0 bases and J by 2 bases. The CDR3 is 14 residues long. The CDR3 loop is CASSYSTGAYEQYF. The CDR3 coding sequence is TGTGCCAGCAGTTACTCGACAGGGGCCTACGAGCAGTACTTC.

This clonotype has just a few counts. The chain is built from TRBV5-1 and TRBJ2-1, with D perhaps TRBD2 (5 bases). This CDR3 is built from 15 residues. Trimming took off 0 bases at V and 2 bases at J, with 9 bases between the two ends. Per the germline V gene, CDR1 is SGHRS and CDR2 is YFSETQ. CDR3 protein: CASSLDVTTYNEQFF. The CDR3 DNA is TGCGCCAGCAGCTTGGATGTGACTACCTACAATGAGCAGTTCTTC.

The J gene is TRBJ2-7, the V gene TRBV6-1, with 11 bases matching TRBD1. The junction had 5 bases not matched to a gene; V was cut back by 3 bases and J by 4 bases. Germline CDR1 MNHNS, CDR2 SASEGT. CDR3 length: 15 amino acids. The DNA for the CDR3 is TGTGCCAGCAGTGACCGGGACAGGGGGTTATACGAGCAGTACTTC. Its protein product is CASSDRDRGLYEQYF.

This clonotype was seen only a few times. The rearrangement links TRBV20-1 to TRBJ2-3; 9 nucleotides line up with TRBD2. The germline V gene has CDR1 DFQATT and CDR2 SNEGSKA (reference sequence). The CDR3 is 14 residues long. V lost 3 bases, J lost 3 bases, and 4 bases stayed unmatched. The CDR3 region is CSASPLAGTDTQYF. The CDR3 DNA reads TGCAGTGCTAGTCCTCTAGCGGGAACAGATACGCAGTATTTT.

DNA of the CDR3: TGTGCCAGCAAGCTAGCGGGAGCTAACGAGCAGTACTTC. It encodes CASKLAGANEQYF. The chain joins TRBV28 to TRBJ2-7, with TRBD2 identical over 10 bases. Unmatched junction bases numbered 5, after V lost 7 bases and J lost 5 bases. Germline lookup yields CDR1 MDHEN and CDR2 SYDVKM. The CDR3 is made up of 13 amino acids.

The V gene is TRBV6-1, the J gene TRBJ1-1, with 7 bases lining up with TRBD1. This CDR3 is built from 14 residues. From germline, CDR1 is MNHNS and CDR2 SASEGT. The junction had 9 bases not matched to a gene; V was cut back by 7 bases and J by 4 bases. The CDR3 loop is CASTTDRAGTEAFF. The CDR3 DNA is TGTGCCAGCACCACAGACAGGGCGGGCACTGAAGCTTTCTTT.

The V call is TRBV3-1, the J call TRBJ1-4; no reliable D call. The germline V gene encodes CDR1 LGHDT and CDR2 YNNKEL (reference sequence). This CDR3 comprises 14 residues. With 7 bases removed from V and 10 bases from J, the gap between germline ends came to 19 bases. CDR3 sequence: CASILIPPFGKLFF. In DNA form, the CDR3 reads TGTGCCAGCATCTTGATCCCCCCTTTCGGAAAACTGTTTTTT. Complete variable domain (other parts from reference TRBV3-1 and TRBJ1-4): DTAVSQTPKYLVTQMGNDKSIKCEQNLGHDTMYWYKQDSKKFLKIMFSYNNKELIINETVPNRFSPKSPDKAHLNLHINSLELGDSAVYFCASILIPPFGKLFFGSGTQLSVL.

This clonotype showed up many times. The J gene is TRBJ2-7, the V gene TRBV7-8; D not resolved. The CDR3 is 14 residues long. With 8 bases removed from V and 7 bases from J, the gap between germline ends came to 21 bases. Germline CDR1 and CDR2: SGHVS and FQNEAQ. Here the CDR3 reads CASFPNRREREQYF. For the CDR3, the DNA is TGTGCCAGCTTCCCCAATAGAAGAGAGCGAGAGCAGTACTTC.

V and J are TRBV11-2 and TRBJ2-1; possibly TRBD2 for D (6 bases). Trimming shortened V by 4 bases and J by 1 base, and 14 bases separated the two germline ends. This CDR3 is 16 amino acids long. Germline loops: CDR1 SGHAT, CDR2 FQNNGV. Written as DNA, the CDR3 is TGTGCCAGCAGCTCCCGGAGGGCCAGGTCCTACAATGAGCAGTTCTTC. Its protein product is CASSSRRARSYNEQFF. Based on the CDR3 plus reference TRBV11-2 and TRBJ2-1, the full variable domain is EAGVAQSPRYKIIEKRQSVAFWCNPISGHATLYWYQQILGQGPKLLIQFQNNGVVDDSQLPKDRFSAERLKGVDSTLKIQPAKLEDSAVYLCASSSRRARSYNEQFFGPGTRLTVL.

This clonotype was picked up many times. V gene TRBV29-1 combines with J gene TRBJ2-1; TRBD1 matches 8 bases. The CDR3 has 12 amino acids. Germline lookup yields CDR1 SQVTM and CDR2 ANQGSEA. The CDR3 sequence is CSASQGADEQFF. CDR3 DNA sequence: TGCAGTGCCTCCCAGGGGGCGGATGAGCAGTTCTTC.